This T cell receptor (beta chain) was identified in a study of cytomegalovirus exposure and HLA in healthy donors (dated by TCRdb to the late 2010s). Regarding the research as a whole: In an earlier analysis of some 550 of the donors, under 300 Gb of sequence data and approximately 120 million unique TCR beta sequences from roughly 190 million T cells were reported. In a later analysis, previously published TCR beta repertoires from 666 donors were re-analyzed and high-resolution HLA genotyping was added so that TCR occurrence patterns could be studied. The study used immunosequencing to profile the T cell repertoires of approximately 650 subjects and linked those repertoires to cytomegalovirus serostatus. The number of donors typed differed by locus, with 629-630 for A, B, C, DRB1 and DQB1, roughly 520 for DQA1, approximately 570 for DPA1, and roughly 450 for DPB1. The aim of the study was to test whether cataloging public T cell receptors could identify signatures of past pathogen exposure. All discovery cohort repertoires had been generated on a single sequencing platform. Because of strong linkage in the cohort, a few DR-DQ haplotypes were treated as single units for association and clustering. Both class I and class II loci were covered by HLA typing, at four-digit resolution. Along with the approximately 700-subject first cohort, a separate validation cohort of 120 different subjects was used. Rather than using new phenotypic data, the later analysis identified candidate immune exposures from TCR beta sequences and from how often those sequences occurred across donors. Among the approximately 400 genotyped donors, approximately 82% belonged to the genetic ancestry cluster associated with self-reported Caucasian donors. Approximately 300 gigabases of sequencing data and around 85 million unique TCR sequences made up an early release that covered around 640 HLA-typed donors. A later genetic analysis used genome-wide SNP genotypes for about 60% of the roughly 670 donors, treating that subset as a discovery cohort. High-throughput TCR immunosequencing, statistical association of individual TCRs with disease status, and machine learning were combined to predict cytomegalovirus infection status. An earlier analysis of 587 of the donors used high-throughput TCR beta sequencing to judge whether each TCR beta V gene segment behaved as functional or pseudogenic. Across about 370 genotyped donors of the cohort, an average of roughly 250,000 unique TCR beta nucleotide sequences per donor were sequenced, and about a sixth of those sequences were non-productive. Donor age, sex, ethnicity and CMV serostatus were collected together with the repertoire data. General study outcomes and caveats: V-gene and J-gene trimming of TCR beta chains was associated with a missense DCLRE1C variant in a later genetic analysis, and the association was replicated in an independent cohort. In vitro tests confirmed that three of the cytomegalovirus-associated TCR beta chains recognize cytomegalovirus antigens. Around 16 rarely observed V segments, including chromosome 9 orphons, were excluded from the earlier analysis of a few hundred of the donors because counts were too low. A later genetic analysis reported fewer N-insertions in productive TCRs among donors in an Asian-associated ancestry cluster than the roughly 650-donor mean. The presence/absence analyses assumed that sequencing depth was roughly uniform across donors, and that assumption may not be true. A later analysis reported that several top co-occurrence clusters appeared linked to parvovirus B19, influenza, CMV and Epstein-Barr virus. Most TCR sequences were seen in very few donors, while some public TCRs were found in many individuals. Because HLA typing was unavailable for some donors at each locus, only the typed subset was used in association tests. The cohort was sequenced for TCR beta chains only, and without alpha or paired-chain data the features that could be detected were limited. The authors suggested that the approach could potentially be generalized to other disease states and immunological phenotypes. Some IMGT-functional V segments, including TRBV6-2 and TRBV6-3, could not be told apart with the 87-base-pair reads, so those segments were excluded. When HLA alleles, especially DR and DQ, strongly co-occurred, TCR associations were difficult to assign to individual alleles. In a later analysis, most CMV-associated TCR beta chains were found to appear HLA-restricted, with HLA associations seemingly driven largely by CMV exposure. Correlated functional status among segregating V segments might be attributable to linkage disequilibrium, but an unknown experimental factor could not be ruled out. A further reported finding was that TCR beta sequences accurately predicted the HLA-A and HLA-B alleles for most subjects in the first cohort. In a later analysis, HLA-associated TCR beta chains showed more clonal expansion and lower generation probabilities than non-associated chains that were equally common. In a later analysis, some 17,000 TCR beta sequences were associated with specific HLA alleles at a false discovery rate of 0.05. A group of highly shared sequence variants was considered likely to be a technical artifact of the sequencing pipeline. CMV serostatus was the only immune exposure information available for the cohort. In the study, 150 to 200 TCR beta chains were listed as associated with cytomegalovirus. Cytomegalovirus status was reported to be diagnosed by the classifier with high specificity and sensitivity in both the original and validation cohorts. In a later analysis, the rate of TCR association differed among HLA loci, with DRB1 alleles having the most associated TCRs and HLA-C alleles having the fewest. Broadly in line with IMGT annotations, most TCR beta V segments showed up in productive rearrangements about 87% or about 30% of the time in an earlier analysis of several hundred of the donors.

A note on this clone: What this receptor recognizes is not known. Base qualities are missing; no much larger clone stands one base away.

The cysteine opens and the phenylalanine closes a CDR3 of 15 amino acids. Just the 45-base CDR3 DNA is kept, in frame starting at base 1. CDR1 and CDR2, looked up from the germline V gene, are MNHEY and SVGAGI. Ends trimmed: V by 6 bases, J by 9 bases; bases unmatched to a gene: 13. The cohort was made up of roughly 670 healthy bone marrow donors. All cohort members were sampled while nominally healthy, although unrecorded immune exposures were likely present. The donor tested CMV seropositive, placing the donor among the 250 to 350 seropositive members of the cohort. A peripheral blood sample was collected from each donor, and TCR beta sequencing was performed on peripheral blood mononuclear cells. Genomic DNA was extracted from the blood cell samples with the Qiagen DNeasy Blood Extraction Kit. Library generation was performed with the immunoSEQ multiplex PCR assay. The multiplex PCR relied on a mix of 60 forward primers for TCR Vbeta segments and 13 reverse primers for TCR Jbeta segments. The CDR3 region of rearranged TCR beta genes was amplified from genomic DNA with a multiplex PCR assay. The Illumina HiSeq System was used to sequence the amplified TCR beta libraries as 87-base-pair reads. Turning to the authors' computational methods: In a later analysis, about 80 million unique TCR beta chains were counted across the approximately 640 repertoires, and around 10 million of these chains were shared by at least two donors. To remove PCR and sequencing errors, raw reads were error-corrected and collapsed into unique sequences using a nearest-neighbor algorithm that merged closely related sequences. CDR3 sequences were aligned to IMGT reference sequences to assign V, D and J gene segments. For a sequence to be retained, a match of at least six nucleotides to both a V gene segment and a J gene segment was required. Rearrangements were called productive when the CDR3 lacked stop codons and stayed in frame with V and J; all others were non-productive. CDR3 was defined by IMGT convention, running from the second conserved V-encoded cysteine to the conserved J-encoded phenylalanine. In an earlier analysis of around 640 of the donors, sequences lacking an unambiguous match to a single V gene segment were excluded. In an earlier analysis of a few hundred of the donors, V segments were called functional above 56.7% productive rearrangements and were called segregating when the between-donor standard deviation exceeded 5%. To diagnose cytomegalovirus status from the catalog of TCR beta chain sequences, a statistical classification framework was built. A later analysis assigned V and J genes by comparing TCR nucleotide sequences with IMGT/GENE-DB human TR gene sequences. Using the TCRdist pipeline, a later analysis assigned CDR3 sequences along with most-parsimonious VDJ recombination scenarios. In a later analysis, each TCR beta chain was defined by its CDR3 amino acid sequence together with its V-gene family, and reads without a unique V-gene family were excluded. To address suspected cross-contamination and a sequencing artifact, a later analysis removed a few hundred highly shared, low-generation-probability nucleotide sequences. In a later analysis, a clonal expansion index was calculated for each public chain from normalized within-repertoire ranks of inferred template counts. Generation probabilities in a later analysis came from a VDJ recombination model fitted to out-of-frame rearrangements, and those results were checked against IGoR. A later analysis scored TCR-TCR, TCR-HLA and TCR-CMV co-occurrence with hypergeometric tests, applying a repertoire-size bias correction to TCR pairs. False discovery rates were estimated in a later analysis by permuting HLA or CMV assignments 20 times. In a later analysis, co-occurring TCRs were grouped using DBSCAN, with TCRdist sequence similarity added in when clustering inside HLA-allele-positive subsets. Repertoires with fewer than 30,000 or more than 120,000 public chains were left out of co-occurrence clustering, as were a handful of repertoires with anomalous nucleotide sharing. TCRdb limited this immuneACCESS table to in-frame rearrangements with V and J called. A share of clones is missing; checked studies link under half to unresolved V genes, and the rest is unexplained. For V, J and clone size, that table is used; D and trimming come from the DNA. Present in this sample are approximately 92,000 clones, approximately 81% of which were seen just once. The top ten hold approximately 1.2% of the sample.

The rearranged segments are TRBV6-5 and TRBJ1-5, and TRBD1 aligns with 8 junction nucleotides. The sequenced material came from PBMCs. This TCR was recovered from a girl aged 2-10 years in good health and CMV-seropositive. The base sequence is TGTGCCAGCAGCACCGACAGGGGAAAAAACTTGCCCCAGCATTTT. Its translation reads: CASSTDRGKNLPQHF.